The 14 T cell receptor beta chains presented below share a single source sample, sequenced in a study of regulatory T cells in long-lasting Graves disease. Assembly of TCR beta libraries relied on iRepertoire HTBI primers together with Arm-PCR of CDR3 regions. Using its own MiXCR run on the multiplex PCR reads, TCRdb lists one record per CDR3 protein. The table shows 200,000 to 250,000 distinct CDR3 sequences, with around 20% occurring only once. Time point given: newly diagnosed GD, antithyroid drugs for less than 3 months. PBMCs were the source of the RNA used for TCR sequencing. Sequenced material: peripheral blood mononuclear cells (PBMCs), taken at new diagnosis, from a patient treated with antithyroid drugs. All receptors derive from a female donor with Graves disease.

This clonotype was seen ten or more times. This rearrangement joins TRBV28 to TRBJ2-2, with TRBD2 identical over 9 bases. Trimming at V came to 3 bases and at J to 3 bases, leaving 5 bases not matched to a gene. This CDR3 contains 16 residues. Germline lookup yields CDR1 MDHEN and CDR2 SYDVKM. This CDR3 is CASSFSAGGDTGELFF. The DNA for the CDR3 is TGTGCCAGCAGTTTTTCGGCGGGAGGGGACACCGGGGAGCTGTTTTTT. Looking up the rest from reference TRBV28 and TRBJ2-2 gives the full variable domain: DVKVTQSSRYLVKRTGEKVFLECVQDMDHENMFWYRQDPGLGLRLIYFSYDVKMKEKGDIPEGYSVSREKKERFSLILESASTNQTSMYLCASSFSAGGDTGELFFGEGSRLTVL.

Note on this clonotype: A much larger clone differs by one base, so this may be a read error. The chain couples TRBV5-1 to TRBJ2-5; D not resolved. This CDR3 spans 14 amino acids. The germline gives CDR1 SGHRS, CDR2 YFSETQ. Between the trimmed V and J ends, which lost 5 bases and 2 bases, there was a span of 13 bases. CDR3 coding DNA: TGCGCCAGCAGAAAGGGTGGGGATCAAGAGACCCAGTACTTC. It specifies CASRKGGDQETQYF.

The sample holds many counts of this clonotype. One end of the junction is discordant with germline, which a read error may explain. This chain links TRBV10-3 with TRBJ2-2, with 7 bases that match TRBD2. Germline assignment: CDR1 ENHRY and CDR2 SYGVKD. CDR3 length equals 12 residues. The CDR3 here is CGSGGSSGELFF. For the CDR3, the DNA is TGCGGGTCGGGGGGTTCGTCCGGGGAGCTGTTTTTT.

In its sample, this clonotype was seen many times. The chain is built from TRBV10-3 and TRBJ1-2; D unresolved. The CDR3 contains 15 residues. V was trimmed by 3 bases and J by 2 bases, leaving 13 bases between them. Per the germline V gene, CDR1 is ENHRY and CDR2 is SYGVKD. CDR3 sequence: CAISDPRLRNYGYTF. CDR3 DNA: TGTGCCATCAGTGACCCCCGACTGAGGAACTATGGCTACACCTTC.

The chain combines TRBV5-1 with TRBJ1-6; D may be TRBD1 (5 bases). V lost 4 bases, J lost 8 bases, and 16 bases lay in between. CDR1 is SGHRS and CDR2 is YFSETQ in the germline V gene. The CDR3 consists of 15 residues. The CDR3 sequence: CASSPDISSDSPLHF. CDR3 sequence (DNA): TGCGCCAGCAGCCCGGACATCTCTAGTGATTCACCCCTCCACTTT.

Worth noting for this clonotype: This could be a read error, since a much larger clone is one nucleotide away. The rearrangement uses TRBV27 and TRBJ2-7; D remains unclear. V was cut by 6 bases and J by 6 bases, with 15 bases left in between. Germline-derived CDR1 and CDR2 are MNHEY and SMNVEV (reference sequence). The CDR3 runs to 13 residues. CDR3 amino acids: CASSQDQGREQYF. The CDR3 DNA is TGTGCCAGCAGCCAAGATCAAGGGCGCGAGCAGTACTTC.

The chain employs TRBV7-8 and TRBJ2-7; the D call may be TRBD1 or TRBD2 (5 bases each). V gave up 7 bases and J gave up 0 bases, with 10 bases separating them. The germline V gene has CDR1 SGHVS and CDR2 FQNEAQ. The CDR3 runs 13 residues. The CDR3 protein is CASTPGTSYEQYF. CDR3 sequence (DNA): TGTGCCAGCACCCCGGGGACCTCCTACGAGCAGTACTTC.

This clonotype was counted ten times or more. This sequence joins TRBV19 and TRBJ2-2, with D unclear. CDR1 and CDR2 (germline): LNHDA, SQIVND (reference sequence). V gave up 2 bases and J gave up 1 base, with 5 bases separating them. CDR3 length: 14 residues. The CDR3 DNA sequence: TGTGCCAGTAGTATACCAGAGAACACCGGGGAGCTGTTTTTT. Amino acid sequence: CASSIPENTGELFF. The full variable domain, rest sourced from reference TRBV19 and TRBJ2-2, is DGGITQSPKYLFRKEGQNVTLSCEQNLNHDAMYWYRQDPGQGLRLIYYSQIVNDFQKGDIAEGYSVSREKKESFPLTVTSAQKNPTAFYLCASSIPENTGELFFGEGSRLTVL.

The chain joins TRBV19 to TRBJ2-5, with D hard to call. Germline values: CDR1 LNHDA, CDR2 SQIVND (reference sequence). Trimming cost V 6 bases and J 0 bases, with 8 bases left between them. CDR3 size: 13 residues. CDR3 loop: CASRRAYQETQYF. CDR3 nucleotide sequence: TGTGCCAGTAGAAGGGCCTACCAAGAGACCCAGTACTTC.

V and J are TRBV10-3 and TRBJ2-3, with 11 bases lining up with TRBD2. V gave up 4 bases and J gave up 1 base; unmatched junction bases: 7. The length of the CDR3 is 17 residues. CDR1 and CDR2 from the germline V gene are ENHRY and SYGVKD. The CDR3 sequence: CAISGLTLAGGTDTQYF. The CDR3 nucleotides are TGTGCCATCAGTGGGTTAACACTAGCGGGAGGCACAGATACGCAGTATTTT.

In this sample, this clonotype turned up many times. This chain joins TRBV24-1 and TRBJ2-3, with TRBD2 matching 13 bases. The CDR3 consists of 17 residues. Trimming at V came to 5 bases and at J to 1 base, leaving 5 bases not matched to a gene. The V gene's germline CDR1 is KGHDR and CDR2 SFDVKD. The CDR3 DNA follows: TGTGCCACCAGTGGGGGACTAGCGGGACCCGGCACAGATACGCAGTATTTT. Translating it yields CATSGGLAGPGTDTQYF.

This clonotype has only a few counts. This sequence joins TRBV18 and TRBJ1-4; possibly TRBD1 for D (5 bases). Trimming removed 6 bases from V and 8 bases from J, with 13 bases in between. Germline V gives CDR1 KGHSH, CDR2 LQKENI. The CDR3 length is 13 residues. In DNA, the CDR3 is TGTGCCAGCTCTCGGGGACTCGGCGAAAAACTGTTTTTT. Its protein is CASSRGLGEKLFF.

This clonotype was seen ten or more times. The chain links TRBV19 to TRBJ2-1, with TRBD1 as a possible D gene (5 bases). The CDR3 runs to 13 residues. With 6 bases removed from V and 8 bases from J, the gap between germline ends came to 14 bases. Germline V CDR1 and CDR2: LNHDA, SQIVND (reference sequence). In nucleotides, the CDR3 is TGTGCCAGTAGAGGCAGGGCCGAAGATGAGCAGTTCTTC. Amino acid sequence: CASRGRAEDEQFF.

This clonotype was counted many times. The chain joins TRBV27 to TRBJ2-4; the D gene is possibly TRBD1 (5 bases). The CDR3 sequence is 15 residues long. Per germline, CDR1 MNHEY and CDR2 SMNVEV (reference sequence). The ends were cut back, 5 bases at V and 1 base at J, with 12 bases in the middle. CDR3 sequence (DNA): TGTGCCAGCAGTCCAGGGATTGGGGCCAAAAACATTCAGTACTTC. It specifies CASSPGIGAKNIQYF.